The clone carrying this T cell receptor beta chain has a count of ten or more. This sample stems from a study of T cells in Graves' hyperthyroidism and ophthalmopathy. Diagnoses were established using clinical symptoms, serum thyroxine and TRAb, thyroid ultrasound and orbital computed tomography. V was trimmed by 0 bases and J by 4 bases, leaving 10 bases between them. The CDR3 spans 15 residues. Germline assignment: CDR1 LNHNV and CDR2 YYDKDF (reference sequence). Regions amplified from RNA transcripts were the TCR beta CDR3 regions. The TCR CDR3 first-round RT-PCR relied on the HTBI primer set. TCRdb itself ran the multiplex PCR reads through MiXCR, one entry per CDR3 protein. The table includes fewer than 650,000 distinct CDR3 sequences, approximately 48% detected once.

The sequenced sample consisted of peripheral blood or thyroid tissue (not recorded which). The J gene is TRBJ1-5, the V gene TRBV15; tentatively, D is TRBD1 (6 bases). This TCR was sampled from an adult woman with Graves' disease, either hyperthyroidism or ophthalmopathy (not recorded which). The CDR3 reads CATSRENRDNQPQHF. The CDR3 bases are TGTGCCACCAGCAGAGAAAACAGGGATAATCAGCCCCAGCATTTT.